This entry describes one TCR beta chain. This CDR3 contains 16 residues. Per germline, CDR1 MNHGY and CDR2 SAAAGT. These data originate in a study of tumor-infiltrating lymphocytes in oesophageal squamous cell carcinoma. TCRdb itself ran the PCR reads through MiXCR, one entry per CDR3 protein. The data contain some 14,000 distinct CDR3 sequences, under 60% of them singletons. This sequence joins TRBV6-8 and TRBJ2-5; D perhaps matches TRBD1 (5 bases). The end of the DNA is better explained by TRBJ1-2, so the J call may be wrong. The specimen was blood. The receptor was isolated from a male donor with esophageal squamous cell carcinoma. This CDR3 is CASSYSVGGFVYGYTF. CDR3 sequence (DNA): TGTGCCAGCAGTTACTCGGTGGGGGGATTCGTCTATGGCTACACCTTC.